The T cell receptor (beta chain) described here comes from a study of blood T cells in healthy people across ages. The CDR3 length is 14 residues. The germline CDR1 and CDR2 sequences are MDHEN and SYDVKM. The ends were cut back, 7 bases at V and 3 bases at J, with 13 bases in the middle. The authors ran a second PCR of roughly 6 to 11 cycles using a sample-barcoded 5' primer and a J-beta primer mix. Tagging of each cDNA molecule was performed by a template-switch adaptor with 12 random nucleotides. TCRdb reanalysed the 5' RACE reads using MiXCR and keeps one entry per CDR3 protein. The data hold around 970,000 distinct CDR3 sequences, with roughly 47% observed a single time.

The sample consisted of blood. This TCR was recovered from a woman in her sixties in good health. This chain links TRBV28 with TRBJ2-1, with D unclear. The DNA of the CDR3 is TGTGCCAGCACTAGACGGACGGACTACAATGAGCAGTTCTTC. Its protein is CASTRRTDYNEQFF.